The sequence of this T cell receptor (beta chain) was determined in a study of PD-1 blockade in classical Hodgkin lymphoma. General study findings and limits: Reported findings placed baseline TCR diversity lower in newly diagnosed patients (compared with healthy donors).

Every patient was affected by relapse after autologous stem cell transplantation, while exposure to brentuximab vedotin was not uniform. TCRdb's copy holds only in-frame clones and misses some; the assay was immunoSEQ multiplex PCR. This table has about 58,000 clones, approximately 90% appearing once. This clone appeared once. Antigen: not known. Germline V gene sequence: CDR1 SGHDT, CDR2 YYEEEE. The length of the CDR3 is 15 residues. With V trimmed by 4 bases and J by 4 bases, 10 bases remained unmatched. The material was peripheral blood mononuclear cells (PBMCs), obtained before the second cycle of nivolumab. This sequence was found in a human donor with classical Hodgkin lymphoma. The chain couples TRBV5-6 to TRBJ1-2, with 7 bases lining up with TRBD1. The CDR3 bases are TGTGCCAGCAGCCCCTCGACAGGGAGGTCCTATGGCTACACCTTC. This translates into CASSPSTGRSYGYTF.